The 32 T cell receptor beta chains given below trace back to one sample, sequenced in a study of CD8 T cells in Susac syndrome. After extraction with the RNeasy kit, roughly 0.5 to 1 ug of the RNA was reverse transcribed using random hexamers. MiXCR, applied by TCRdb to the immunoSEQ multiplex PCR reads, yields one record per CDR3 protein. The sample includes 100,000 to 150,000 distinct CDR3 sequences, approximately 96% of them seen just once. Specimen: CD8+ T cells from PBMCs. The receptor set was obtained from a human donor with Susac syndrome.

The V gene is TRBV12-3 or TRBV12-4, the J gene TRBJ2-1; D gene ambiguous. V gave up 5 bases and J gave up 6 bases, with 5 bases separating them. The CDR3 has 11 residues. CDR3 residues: CASSPSNEQFF. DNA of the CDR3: TGTGCCAGCAGTCCTAGCAATGAGCAGTTCTTC.

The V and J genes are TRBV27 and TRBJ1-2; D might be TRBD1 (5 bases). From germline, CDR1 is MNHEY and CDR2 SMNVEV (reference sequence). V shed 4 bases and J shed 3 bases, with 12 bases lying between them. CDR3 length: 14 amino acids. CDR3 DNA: TGTGCCAGCAGTTCACGGGGGGAAGACTATGGCTACACCTTC. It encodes CASSSRGEDYGYTF.

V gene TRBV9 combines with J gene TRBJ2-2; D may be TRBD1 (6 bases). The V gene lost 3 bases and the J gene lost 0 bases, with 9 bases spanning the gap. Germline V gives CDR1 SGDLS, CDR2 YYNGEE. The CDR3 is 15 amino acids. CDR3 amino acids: CASSGTAANTGELFF. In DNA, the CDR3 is TGTGCCAGCAGCGGGACAGCAGCGAACACCGGGGAGCTGTTTTTT.

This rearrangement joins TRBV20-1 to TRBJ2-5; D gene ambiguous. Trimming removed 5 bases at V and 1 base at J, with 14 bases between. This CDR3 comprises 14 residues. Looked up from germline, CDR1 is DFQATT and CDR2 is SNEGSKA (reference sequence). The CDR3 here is CSAPPSDTQETQYF. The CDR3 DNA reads TGCAGTGCTCCCCCGTCGGATACCCAAGAGACCCAGTACTTC.

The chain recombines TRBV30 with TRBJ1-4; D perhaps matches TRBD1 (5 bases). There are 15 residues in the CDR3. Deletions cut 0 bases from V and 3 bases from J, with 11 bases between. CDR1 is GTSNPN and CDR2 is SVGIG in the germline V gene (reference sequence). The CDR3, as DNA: TGTGCCTGGAGTGTAGGGGCTACGGCTAATGAAAAACTGTTTTTT. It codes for CAWSVGATANEKLFF.

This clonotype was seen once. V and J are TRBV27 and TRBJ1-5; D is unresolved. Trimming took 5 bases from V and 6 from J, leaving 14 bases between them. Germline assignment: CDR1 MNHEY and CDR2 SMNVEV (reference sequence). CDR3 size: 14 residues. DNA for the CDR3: TGTGCCAGCAGTAGCTTGCCCCCCGGTCAGCCCCAGCATTTT. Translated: CASSSLPPGQPQHF.

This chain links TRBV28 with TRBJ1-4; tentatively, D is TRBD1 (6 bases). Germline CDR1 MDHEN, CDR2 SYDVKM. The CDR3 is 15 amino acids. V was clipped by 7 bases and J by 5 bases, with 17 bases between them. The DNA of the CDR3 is TGTGCCAGCAAAAGTAGGACAGATGCAAATGAAAAACTGTTTTTT. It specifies CASKSRTDANEKLFF. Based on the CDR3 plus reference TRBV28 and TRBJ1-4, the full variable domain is DVKVTQSSRYLVKRTGEKVFLECVQDMDHENMFWYRQDPGLGLRLIYFSYDVKMKEKGDIPEGYSVSREKKERFSLILESASTNQTSMYLCASKSRTDANEKLFFGSGTQLSVL.

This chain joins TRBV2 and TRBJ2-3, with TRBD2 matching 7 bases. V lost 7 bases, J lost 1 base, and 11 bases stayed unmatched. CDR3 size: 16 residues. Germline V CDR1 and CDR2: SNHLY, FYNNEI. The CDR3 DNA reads TGTGCCAGCATCCTGACAAGCGGGGCACGCACAGATACGCAGTATTTT. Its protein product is CASILTSGARTDTQYF.

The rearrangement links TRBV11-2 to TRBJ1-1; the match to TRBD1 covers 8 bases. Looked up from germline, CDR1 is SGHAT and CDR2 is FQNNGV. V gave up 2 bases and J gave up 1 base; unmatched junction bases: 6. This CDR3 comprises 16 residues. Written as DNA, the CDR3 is TGTGCCAGCAGCTTACCGGGGACAGGCTGGAACACTGAAGCTTTCTTT. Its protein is CASSLPGTGWNTEAFF.

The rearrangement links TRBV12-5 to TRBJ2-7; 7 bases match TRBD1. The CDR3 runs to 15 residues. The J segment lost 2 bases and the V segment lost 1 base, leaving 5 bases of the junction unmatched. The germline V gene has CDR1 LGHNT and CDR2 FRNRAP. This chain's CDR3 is CASGLGQGFPYEQYF. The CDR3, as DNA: TGTGCTAGTGGTTTGGGACAGGGCTTCCCCTACGAGCAGTACTTC.

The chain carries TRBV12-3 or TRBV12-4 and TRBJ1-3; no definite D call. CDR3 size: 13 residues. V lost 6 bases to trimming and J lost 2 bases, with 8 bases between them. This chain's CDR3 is CASSPRTGNTIYF. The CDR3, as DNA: TGTGCCAGCAGCCCCAGGACTGGAAACACCATATATTTT.

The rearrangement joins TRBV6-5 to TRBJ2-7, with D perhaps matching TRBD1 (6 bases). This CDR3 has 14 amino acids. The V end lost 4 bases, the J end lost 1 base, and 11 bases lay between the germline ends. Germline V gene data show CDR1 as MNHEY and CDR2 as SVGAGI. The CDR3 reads CASSWTDRSYEQYF. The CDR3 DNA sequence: TGTGCCAGCAGTTGGACCGACAGGTCCTACGAGCAGTACTTC.

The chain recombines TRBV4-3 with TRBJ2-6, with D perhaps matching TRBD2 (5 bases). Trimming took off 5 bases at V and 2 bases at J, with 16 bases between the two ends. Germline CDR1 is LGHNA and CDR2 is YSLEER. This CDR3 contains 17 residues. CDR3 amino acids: CASSRGSSSTGANVLTF. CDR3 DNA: TGCGCCAGCAGCAGAGGGTCAAGCAGCACTGGGGCCAACGTCCTGACTTTC.

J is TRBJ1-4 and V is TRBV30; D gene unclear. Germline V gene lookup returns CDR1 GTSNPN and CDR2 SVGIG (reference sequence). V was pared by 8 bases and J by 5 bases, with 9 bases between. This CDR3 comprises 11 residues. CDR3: CAGRINEKLFF. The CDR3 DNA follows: TGTGCCGGGCGGATAAATGAAAAACTGTTTTTT.

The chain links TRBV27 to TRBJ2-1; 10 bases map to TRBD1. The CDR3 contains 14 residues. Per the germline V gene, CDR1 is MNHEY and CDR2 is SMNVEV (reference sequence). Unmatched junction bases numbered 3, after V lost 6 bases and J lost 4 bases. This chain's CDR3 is CASRPGQGYNEQFF. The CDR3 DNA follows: TGTGCCAGCAGGCCGGGACAGGGGTACAATGAGCAGTTCTTC.

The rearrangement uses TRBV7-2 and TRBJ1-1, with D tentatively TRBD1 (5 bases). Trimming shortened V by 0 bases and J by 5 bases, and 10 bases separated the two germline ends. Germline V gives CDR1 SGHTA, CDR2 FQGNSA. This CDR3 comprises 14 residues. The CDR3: CASSLASGGTEAFF. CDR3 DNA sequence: TGTGCCAGCAGCTTAGCAAGTGGGGGGACTGAAGCTTTCTTT.

The CDR3, as DNA: TGCGCCAGCAGCCAGTCGAGGTTCCAAGAGACCCAGTACTTC. Its translation is CASSQSRFQETQYF. V usage is TRBV4-3 and J usage is TRBJ2-5, with D uncertain. The CDR3 is 14 amino acids. V lost 3 bases and J 1 base, leaving 9 bases between the germline ends. The germline CDR1 and CDR2 sequences are LGHNA and YSLEER.

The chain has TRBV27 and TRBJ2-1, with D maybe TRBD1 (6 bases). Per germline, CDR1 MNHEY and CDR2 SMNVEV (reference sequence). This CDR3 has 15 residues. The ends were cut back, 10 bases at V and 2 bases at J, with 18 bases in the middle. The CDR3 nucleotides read TGTGCCATTTCACCGGGACATGACCCCTACAATGAGCAGTTCTTC. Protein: CAISPGHDPYNEQFF.

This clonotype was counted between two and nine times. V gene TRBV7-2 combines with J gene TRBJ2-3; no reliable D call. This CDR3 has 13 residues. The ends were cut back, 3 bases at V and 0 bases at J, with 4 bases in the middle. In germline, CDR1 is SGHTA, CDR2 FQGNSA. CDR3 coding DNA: TGTGCCAGCAGCTTGGCTAGCACAGATACGCAGTATTTT. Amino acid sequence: CASSLASTDTQYF.

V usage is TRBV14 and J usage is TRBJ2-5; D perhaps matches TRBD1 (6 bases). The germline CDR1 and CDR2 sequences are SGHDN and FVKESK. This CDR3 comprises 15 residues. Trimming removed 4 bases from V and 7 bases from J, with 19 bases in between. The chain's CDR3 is CASSRNGQPMWTQYF. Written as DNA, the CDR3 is TGTGCCAGCAGCCGGAACGGACAGCCCATGTGGACCCAGTACTTC. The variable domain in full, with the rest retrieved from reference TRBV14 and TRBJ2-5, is EAGVTQFPSHSVIEKGQTVTLRCDPISGHDNLYWYRRVMGKEIKFLLHFVKESKQDESGMPNNRFLAERTGGTYSTLKVQPAELEDSGVYFCASSRNGQPMWTQYFGPGTRLLVL.

In nucleotides, the CDR3 is TGTGCCAGCAGCCCCTCCGGGACTAACTCCTACGAGCAGTACTTC. Translation gives CASSPSGTNSYEQYF. The chain joins TRBV9 to TRBJ2-7; 7 positions match TRBD2. CDR1 and CDR2 (germline): SGDLS, YYNGEE. The ends lost 4 bases at V and 0 bases at J; junction bases unmatched: 7. The CDR3 extends over 15 amino acids.

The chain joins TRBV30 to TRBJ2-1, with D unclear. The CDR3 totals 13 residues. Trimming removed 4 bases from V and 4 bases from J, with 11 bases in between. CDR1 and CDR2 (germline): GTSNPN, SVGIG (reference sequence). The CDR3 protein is CAWTAETYNEQFF. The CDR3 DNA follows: TGTGCCTGGACTGCAGAGACATACAATGAGCAGTTCTTC. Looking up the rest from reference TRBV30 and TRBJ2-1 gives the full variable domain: SQTIHQWPATLVQPVGSPLSLECTVEGTSNPNLYWYRQAAGRGLQLLFYSVGIGQISSEVPQNLSASRPQDRQFILSSKKLLLSDSGFYLCAWTAETYNEQFFGPGTRLTVL.

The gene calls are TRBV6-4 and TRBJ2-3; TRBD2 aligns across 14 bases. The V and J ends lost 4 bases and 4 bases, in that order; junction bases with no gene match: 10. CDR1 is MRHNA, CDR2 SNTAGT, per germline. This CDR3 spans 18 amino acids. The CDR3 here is CASSAGTSGSSGADTQYF. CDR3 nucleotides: TGTGCCAGCAGTGCCGGGACTAGCGGGAGTTCGGGGGCAGATACGCAGTATTTT.

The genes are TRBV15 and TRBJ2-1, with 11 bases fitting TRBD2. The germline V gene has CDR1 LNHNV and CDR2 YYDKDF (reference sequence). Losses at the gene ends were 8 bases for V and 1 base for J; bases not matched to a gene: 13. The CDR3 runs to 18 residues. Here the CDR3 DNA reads TGTGCCACCCTGGACAAGACTTTAGCGGGAGGGTCCTACAATGAGCAGTTCTTC. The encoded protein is CATLDKTLAGGSYNEQFF.

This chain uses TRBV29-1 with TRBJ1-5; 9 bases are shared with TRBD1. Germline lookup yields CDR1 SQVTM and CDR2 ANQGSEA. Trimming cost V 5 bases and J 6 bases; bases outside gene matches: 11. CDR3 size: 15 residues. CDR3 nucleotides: TGCAGCGTTATAACGGGACAGGGTGAGAGTCAGCCCCAGCATTTT. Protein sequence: CSVITGQGESQPQHF.

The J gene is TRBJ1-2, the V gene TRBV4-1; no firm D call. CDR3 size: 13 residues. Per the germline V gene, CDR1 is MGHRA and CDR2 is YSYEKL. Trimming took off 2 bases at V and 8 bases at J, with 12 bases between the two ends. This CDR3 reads CASSQTQGSGYTF. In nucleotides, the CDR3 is TGCGCCAGCAGCCAAACCCAAGGCAGCGGCTACACCTTC.

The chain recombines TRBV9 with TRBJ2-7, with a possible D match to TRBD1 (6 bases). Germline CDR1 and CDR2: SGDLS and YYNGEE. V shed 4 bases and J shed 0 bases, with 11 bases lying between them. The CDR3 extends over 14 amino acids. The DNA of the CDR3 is TGTGCCAGCAGCCAAGGACAGAGCTCCTACGAGCAGTACTTC. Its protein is CASSQGQSSYEQYF.

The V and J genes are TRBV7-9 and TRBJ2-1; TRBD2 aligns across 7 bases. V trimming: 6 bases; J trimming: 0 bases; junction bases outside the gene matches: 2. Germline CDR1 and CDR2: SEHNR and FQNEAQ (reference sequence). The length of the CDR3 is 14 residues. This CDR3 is CASRGGSSYNEQFF. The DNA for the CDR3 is TGTGCCAGCAGGGGGGGGAGCTCCTACAATGAGCAGTTCTTC.

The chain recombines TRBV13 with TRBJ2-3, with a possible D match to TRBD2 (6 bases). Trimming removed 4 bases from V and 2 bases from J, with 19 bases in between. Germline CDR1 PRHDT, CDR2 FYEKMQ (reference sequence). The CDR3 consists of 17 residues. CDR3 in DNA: TGTGCCAGCAGCTCGAAGGATGGAGCGGGCCACACAGATACGCAGTATTTT. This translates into CASSSKDGAGHTDTQYF.

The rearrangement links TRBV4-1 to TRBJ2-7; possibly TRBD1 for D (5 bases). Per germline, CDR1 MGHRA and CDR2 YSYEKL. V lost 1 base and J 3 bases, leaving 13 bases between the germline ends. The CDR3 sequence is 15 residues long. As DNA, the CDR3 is TGCGCCAGCAGCCAAGGAAGGACAATCGACTACGAGCAGTACTTC. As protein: CASSQGRTIDYEQYF.

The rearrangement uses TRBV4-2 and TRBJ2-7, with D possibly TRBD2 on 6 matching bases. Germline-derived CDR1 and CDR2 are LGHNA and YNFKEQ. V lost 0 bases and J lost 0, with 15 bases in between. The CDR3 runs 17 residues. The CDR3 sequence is CASSQERVAESSYEQYF. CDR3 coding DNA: TGTGCCAGCAGCCAAGAGCGGGTAGCGGAGAGCTCCTACGAGCAGTACTTC.

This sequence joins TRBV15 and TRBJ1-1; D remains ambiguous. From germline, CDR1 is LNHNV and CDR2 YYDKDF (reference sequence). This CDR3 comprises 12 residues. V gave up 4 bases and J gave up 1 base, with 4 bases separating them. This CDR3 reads CATSMENTEAFF. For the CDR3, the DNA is TGTGCCACCAGCATGGAGAACACTGAAGCTTTCTTT.